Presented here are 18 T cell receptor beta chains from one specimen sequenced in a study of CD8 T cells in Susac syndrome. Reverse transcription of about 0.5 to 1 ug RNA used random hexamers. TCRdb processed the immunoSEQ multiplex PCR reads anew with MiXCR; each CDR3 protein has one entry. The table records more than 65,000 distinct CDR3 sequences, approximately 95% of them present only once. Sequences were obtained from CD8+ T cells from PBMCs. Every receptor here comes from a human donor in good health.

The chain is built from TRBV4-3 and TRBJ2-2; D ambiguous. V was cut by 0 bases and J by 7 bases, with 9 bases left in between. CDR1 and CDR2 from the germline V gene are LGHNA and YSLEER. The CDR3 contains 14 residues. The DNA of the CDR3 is TGCGCCAGCAGCCAAGATTGGAGTTACGGGGAGCTGTTTTTT. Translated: CASSQDWSYGELFF.

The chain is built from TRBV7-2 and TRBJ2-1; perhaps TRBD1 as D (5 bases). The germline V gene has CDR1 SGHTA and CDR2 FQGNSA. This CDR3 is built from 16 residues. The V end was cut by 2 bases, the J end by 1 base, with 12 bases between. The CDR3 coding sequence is TGTGCCAGCAGCTTACAGGGAATCGGATCCTACAATGAGCAGTTCTTC. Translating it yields CASSLQGIGSYNEQFF.

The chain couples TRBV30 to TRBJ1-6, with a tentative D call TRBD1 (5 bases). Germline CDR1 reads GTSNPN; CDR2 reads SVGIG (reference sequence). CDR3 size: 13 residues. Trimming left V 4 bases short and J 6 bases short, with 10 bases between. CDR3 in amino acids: CAWTGPANSPLHF. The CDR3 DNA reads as TGTGCCTGGACGGGACCGGCTAATTCACCCCTCCACTTT.

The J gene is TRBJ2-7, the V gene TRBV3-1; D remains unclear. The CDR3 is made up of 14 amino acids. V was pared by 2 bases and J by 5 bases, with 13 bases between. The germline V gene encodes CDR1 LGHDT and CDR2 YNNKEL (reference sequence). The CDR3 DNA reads TGTGCCAGCAGCCAATCTTCGACCCGCGACGAGCAGTACGTC. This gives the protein CASSQSSTRDEQYV.

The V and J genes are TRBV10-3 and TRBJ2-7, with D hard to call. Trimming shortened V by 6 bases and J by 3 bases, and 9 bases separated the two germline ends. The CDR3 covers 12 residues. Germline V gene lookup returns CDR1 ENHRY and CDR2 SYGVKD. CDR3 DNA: TGTGCCATCAGCCAGGTGGTCTACGAGCAGTACGTC. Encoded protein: CAISQVVYEQYV.

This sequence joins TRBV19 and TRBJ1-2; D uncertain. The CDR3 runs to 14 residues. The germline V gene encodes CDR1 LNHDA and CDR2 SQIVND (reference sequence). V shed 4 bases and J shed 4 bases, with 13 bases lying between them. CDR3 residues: CASSKSGAGYGYTF. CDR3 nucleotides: TGTGCCAGTAGTAAATCCGGTGCAGGCTATGGCTACACCTTC.

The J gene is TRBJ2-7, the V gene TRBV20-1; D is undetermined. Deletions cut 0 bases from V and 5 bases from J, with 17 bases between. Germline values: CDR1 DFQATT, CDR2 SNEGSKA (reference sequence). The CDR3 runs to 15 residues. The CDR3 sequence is CSARDPVEEFDEQYF. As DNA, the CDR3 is TGCAGTGCTAGAGACCCCGTCGAAGAATTTGACGAGCAGTACTTC.

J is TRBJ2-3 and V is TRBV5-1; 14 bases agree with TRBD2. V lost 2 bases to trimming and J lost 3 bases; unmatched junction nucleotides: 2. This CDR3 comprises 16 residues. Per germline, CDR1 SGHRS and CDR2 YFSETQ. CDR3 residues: CASSFGLAGGTDTQYF. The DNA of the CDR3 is TGCGCCAGCAGCTTCGGACTAGCGGGGGGTACAGATACGCAGTATTTT.

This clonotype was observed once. The CDR3 loop is CAWTSGDYGYTF. The CDR3 DNA reads TGTGCCTGGACCTCCGGGGACTATGGCTACACCTTC. The chain links TRBV30 to TRBJ1-2; D not resolved. V lost 4 bases to trimming and J lost 3 bases, with 9 bases between them. Germline CDR1 reads GTSNPN; CDR2 reads SVGIG (reference sequence). This CDR3 spans 12 amino acids.

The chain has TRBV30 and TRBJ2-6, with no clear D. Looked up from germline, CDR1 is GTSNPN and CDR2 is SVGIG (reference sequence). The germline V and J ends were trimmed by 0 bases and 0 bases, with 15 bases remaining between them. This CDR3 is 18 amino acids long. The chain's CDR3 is CAWSVQYSFVSGANVLTF. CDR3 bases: TGTGCCTGGAGTGTACAATATTCCTTCGTCTCTGGGGCCAACGTCCTGACTTTC.

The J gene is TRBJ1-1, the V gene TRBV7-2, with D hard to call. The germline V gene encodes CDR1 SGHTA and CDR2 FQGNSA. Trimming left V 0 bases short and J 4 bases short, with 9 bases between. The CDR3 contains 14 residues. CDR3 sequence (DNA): TGTGCCAGCAGCTTAGCGACGGGGTTCACTGAAGCTTTCTTT. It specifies CASSLATGFTEAFF. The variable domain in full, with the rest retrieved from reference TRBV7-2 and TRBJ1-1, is GAGVSQSPSNKVTEKGKDVELRCDPISGHTALYWYRQSLGQGLEFLIYFQGNSAPDKSGLPSDRFSAERTGGSVSTLTIQRTQQEDSAVYLCASSLATGFTEAFFGQGTRLTVV.

As DNA, the CDR3 is TGTGCCAGCAGCTCCTTTTACAATGAGCAGTTCTTC. Translating gives CASSSFYNEQFF. V gene TRBV5-6 combines with J gene TRBJ2-1, with D unclear. With 3 bases removed from V and 4 bases from J, the gap between germline ends came to 5 bases. This CDR3 is 12 amino acids long. Germline V gene sequence: CDR1 SGHDT, CDR2 YYEEEE. Together with reference TRBV5-6 and TRBJ2-1, the CDR3 gives the full variable domain: DAGVTQSPTHLIKTRGQQVTLRCSPKSGHDTVSWYQQALGQGPQFIFQYYEEEERQRGNFPDRFSGHQFPNYSSELNVNALLLGDSALYLCASSSFYNEQFFGPGTRLTVL.

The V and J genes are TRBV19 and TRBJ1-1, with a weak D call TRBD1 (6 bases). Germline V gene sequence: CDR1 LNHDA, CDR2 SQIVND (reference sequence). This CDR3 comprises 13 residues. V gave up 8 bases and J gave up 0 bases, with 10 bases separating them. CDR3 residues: CASVDRLNTEAFF. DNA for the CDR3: TGTGCCAGTGTAGACAGGTTGAACACTGAAGCTTTCTTT.

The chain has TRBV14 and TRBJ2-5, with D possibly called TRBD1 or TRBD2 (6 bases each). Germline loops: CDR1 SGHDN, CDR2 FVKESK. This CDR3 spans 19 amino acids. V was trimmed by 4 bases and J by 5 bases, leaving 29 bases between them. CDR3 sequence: CASSPPHAGGHLIRETQYF. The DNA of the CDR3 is TGTGCCAGCAGCCCACCTCATGCCGGGGGACATCTAATTCGGGAGACCCAGTACTTC.

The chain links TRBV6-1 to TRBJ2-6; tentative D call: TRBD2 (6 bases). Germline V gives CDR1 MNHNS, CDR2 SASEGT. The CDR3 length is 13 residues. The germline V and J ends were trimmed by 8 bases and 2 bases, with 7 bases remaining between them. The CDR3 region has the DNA TGTGCCAGCGGAGGGCCTGGGGCCAACGTCCTGACTTTC. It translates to CASGGPGANVLTF.

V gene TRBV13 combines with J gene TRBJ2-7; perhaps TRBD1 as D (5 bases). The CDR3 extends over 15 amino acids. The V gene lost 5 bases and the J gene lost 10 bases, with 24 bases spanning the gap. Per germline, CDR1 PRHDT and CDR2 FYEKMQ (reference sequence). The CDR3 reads CASSPRVNPLEAQYF. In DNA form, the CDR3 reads TGTGCCAGCAGCCCCAGGGTGAACCCGCTCGAGGCACAGTACTTC.

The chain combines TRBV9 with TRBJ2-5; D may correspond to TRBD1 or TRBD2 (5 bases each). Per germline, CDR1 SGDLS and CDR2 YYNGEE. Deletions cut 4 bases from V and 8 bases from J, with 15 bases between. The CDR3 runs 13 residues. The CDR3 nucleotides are TGTGCCAGCAGCACCACCAGGGAGAAAACCCAGTACTTC. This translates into CASSTTREKTQYF. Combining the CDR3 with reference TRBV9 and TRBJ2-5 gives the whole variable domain DSGVTQTPKHLITATGQRVTLRCSPRSGDLSVYWYQQSLDQGLQFLIQYYNGEERAKGNILERFSAQQFPDLHSELNLSSLELGDSALYFCASSTTREKTQYFGPGTRLLVL.

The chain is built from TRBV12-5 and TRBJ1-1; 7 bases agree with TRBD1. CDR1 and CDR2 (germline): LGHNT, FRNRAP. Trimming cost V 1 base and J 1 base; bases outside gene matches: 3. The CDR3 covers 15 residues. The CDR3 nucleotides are TGTGCTAGTGGTTTGGACAGGGGAGGGAACACTGAAGCTTTCTTT. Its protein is CASGLDRGGNTEAFF.